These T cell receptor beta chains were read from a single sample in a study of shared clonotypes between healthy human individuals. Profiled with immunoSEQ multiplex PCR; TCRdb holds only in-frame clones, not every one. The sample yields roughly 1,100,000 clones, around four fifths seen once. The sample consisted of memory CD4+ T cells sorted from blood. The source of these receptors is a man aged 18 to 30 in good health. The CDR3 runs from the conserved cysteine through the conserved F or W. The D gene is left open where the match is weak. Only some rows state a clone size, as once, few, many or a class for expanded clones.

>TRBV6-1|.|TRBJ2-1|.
TGTGCCAGCAGTGACTACGGGCAGGGGGGAGGTGAGCAGTTCTTC
CASSDYGQGGGEQFF
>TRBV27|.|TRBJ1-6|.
TGTGCCAGCAGTTTTACCACCTATAATTCACCCCTCCACTTT
CASSFTTYNSPLHF
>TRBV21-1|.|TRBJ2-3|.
TGTGCCAGCAGCAAAAAGCGGGGAAGCACAGATACGCAGTATTTT
CASSKKRGSTDTQYF
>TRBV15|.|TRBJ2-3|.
TGTGCCACCAGCAGACCGGACACCCTTGCTACGCAGTATTTT
CATSRPDTLATQYF
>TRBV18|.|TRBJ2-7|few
TGTGCCAGCTCACCATACGGCCACGAGCAGTACTTC
CASSPYGHEQYF
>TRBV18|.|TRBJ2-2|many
TGTGCCAGCTCACCACCGCTCCCTAGCCGGGAGCTGTTTTTT
CASSPPLPSRELFF
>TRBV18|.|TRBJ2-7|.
TGTGCCAGCTCACCACCGGGGCGGCCGCACGAGCAGTACTTC
CASSPPGRPHEQYF
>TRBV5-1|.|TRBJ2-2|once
TGCGCCAGCAGCCCCGGGGGTACGGACGGGGAGCTGTTTTTT
CASSPGGTDGELFF
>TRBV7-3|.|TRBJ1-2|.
TGTGCCAGCAGCTCGACCCAGGGTTTGGGGATGAATGGCTACACCTTC
CASSSTQGLGMNGYTF
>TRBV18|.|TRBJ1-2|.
TGTGCCAGCTCACCAGCTAGAGATGGCTACACCTTC
CASSPARDGYTF
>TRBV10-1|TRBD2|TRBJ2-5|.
TGCGCCAGCAGTATTGGGACTAGCGGGAAGGAGACCCAGTACTTC
CASSIGTSGKETQYF
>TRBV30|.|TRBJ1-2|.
TGTGCCTGGAGTCCCCAAGCGACCCCACACAAAGCCTTC
CAWSPQATPHKAF
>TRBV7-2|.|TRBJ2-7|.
TGTGCCAGCAGCCGGGACCGAACCTACGAGCAGTACTTC
CASSRDRTYEQYF
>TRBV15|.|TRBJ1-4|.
TGTGCCACCAGCAGAGATGAGTGGGGAGGTAATGAAAAACTGTTTTTT
CATSRDEWGGNEKLFF